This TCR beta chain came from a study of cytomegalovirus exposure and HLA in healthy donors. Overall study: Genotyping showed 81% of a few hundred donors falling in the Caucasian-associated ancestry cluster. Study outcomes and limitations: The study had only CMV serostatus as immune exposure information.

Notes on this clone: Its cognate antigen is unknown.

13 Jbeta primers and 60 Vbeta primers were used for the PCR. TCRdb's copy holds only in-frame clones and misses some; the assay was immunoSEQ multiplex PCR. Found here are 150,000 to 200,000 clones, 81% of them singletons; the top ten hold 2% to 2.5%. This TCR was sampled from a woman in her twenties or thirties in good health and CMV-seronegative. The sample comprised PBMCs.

The CDR3 region is CASSLDRGRYEQYF. DNA of the CDR3: TGCGCCAGCAGCCTAGACAGGGGTCGGTACGAGCAGTACTTC. The chain employs TRBV5-1 and TRBJ2-7; TRBD1 matches at 8 bases. The germline gives CDR1 SGHRS, CDR2 YFSETQ. Germline trimming cut 4 bases from V and 4 bases from J; bases unmatched to any gene: 7. This CDR3 contains 14 residues.